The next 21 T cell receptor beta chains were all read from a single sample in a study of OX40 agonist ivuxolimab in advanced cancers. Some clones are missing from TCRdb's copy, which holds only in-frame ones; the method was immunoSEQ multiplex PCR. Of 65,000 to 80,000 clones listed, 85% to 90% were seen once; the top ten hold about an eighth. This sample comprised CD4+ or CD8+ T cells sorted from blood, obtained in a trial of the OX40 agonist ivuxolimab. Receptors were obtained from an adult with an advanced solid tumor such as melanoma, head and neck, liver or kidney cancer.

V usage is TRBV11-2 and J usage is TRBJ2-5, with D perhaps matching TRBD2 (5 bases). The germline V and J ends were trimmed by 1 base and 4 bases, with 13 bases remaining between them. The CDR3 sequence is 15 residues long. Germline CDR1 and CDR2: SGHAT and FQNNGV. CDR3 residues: CASSLGPGLAETQYF. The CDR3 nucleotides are TGTGCCAGCAGCTTAGGTCCGGGGTTGGCAGAGACCCAGTACTTC.

CDR3 sequence (DNA): TGTGCCAGTGGGTGGACGGAGAACACTGAAGCTTTCTTT. Its translation is CASGWTENTEAFF. This sequence joins TRBV28 and TRBJ1-1, with unresolved D. The CDR3 consists of 13 residues. Trimming stripped 9 bases from V and 1 base from J, with 12 bases between. CDR1 is MDHEN, CDR2 SYDVKM, per germline.

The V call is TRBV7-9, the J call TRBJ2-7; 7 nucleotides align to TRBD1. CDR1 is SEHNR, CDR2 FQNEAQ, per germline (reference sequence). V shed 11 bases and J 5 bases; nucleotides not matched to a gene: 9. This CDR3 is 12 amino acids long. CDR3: CALRAGGNEQYF. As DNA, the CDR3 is TGTGCCCTACGGGCAGGGGGTAACGAGCAGTACTTC.

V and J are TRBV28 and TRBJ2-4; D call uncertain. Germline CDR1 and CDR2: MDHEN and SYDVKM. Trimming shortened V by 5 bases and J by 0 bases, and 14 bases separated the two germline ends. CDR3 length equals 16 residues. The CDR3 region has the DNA TGTGCCAGCAGTCCCCTCCCTCAGGCAGCCAAAAACATTCAGTACTTC. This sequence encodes CASSPLPQAAKNIQYF.

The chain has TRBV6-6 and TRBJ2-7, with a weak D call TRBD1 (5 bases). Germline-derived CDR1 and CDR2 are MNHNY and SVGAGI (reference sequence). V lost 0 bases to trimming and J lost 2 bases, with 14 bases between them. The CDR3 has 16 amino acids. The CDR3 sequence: CASSYSGAGMTYEQYF. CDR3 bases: TGTGCCAGCAGTTACTCTGGGGCAGGAATGACCTACGAGCAGTACTTC.

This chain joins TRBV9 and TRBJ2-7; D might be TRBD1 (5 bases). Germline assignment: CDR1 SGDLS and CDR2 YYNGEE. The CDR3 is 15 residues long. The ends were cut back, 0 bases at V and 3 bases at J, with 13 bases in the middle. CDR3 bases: TGTGCCAGCAGCGTAGAGGGGTCGCCGGGCTACGAGCAGTACTTC. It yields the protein CASSVEGSPGYEQYF.

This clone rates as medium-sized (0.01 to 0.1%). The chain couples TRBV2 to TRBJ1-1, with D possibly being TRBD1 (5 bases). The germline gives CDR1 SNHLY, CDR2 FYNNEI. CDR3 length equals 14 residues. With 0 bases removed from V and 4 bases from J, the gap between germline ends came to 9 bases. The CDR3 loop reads CASSEAGRGTEAFF. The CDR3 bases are TGTGCCAGCAGTGAAGCGGGGCGCGGCACTGAAGCTTTCTTT.

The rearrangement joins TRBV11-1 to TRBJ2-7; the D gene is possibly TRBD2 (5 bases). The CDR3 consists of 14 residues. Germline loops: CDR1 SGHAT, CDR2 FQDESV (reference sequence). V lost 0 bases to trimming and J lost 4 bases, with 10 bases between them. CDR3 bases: TGTGCCAGCAGCTTAGCCATCGGCGGGTACGAGCAGTACTTC. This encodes CASSLAIGGYEQYF.

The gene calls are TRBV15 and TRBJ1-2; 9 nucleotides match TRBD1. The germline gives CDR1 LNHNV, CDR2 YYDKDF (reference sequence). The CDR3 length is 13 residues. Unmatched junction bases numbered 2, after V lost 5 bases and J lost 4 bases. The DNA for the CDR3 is TGTGCCACCAGCGGACAGGGGACCTATGGCTACACCTTC. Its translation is CATSGQGTYGYTF.

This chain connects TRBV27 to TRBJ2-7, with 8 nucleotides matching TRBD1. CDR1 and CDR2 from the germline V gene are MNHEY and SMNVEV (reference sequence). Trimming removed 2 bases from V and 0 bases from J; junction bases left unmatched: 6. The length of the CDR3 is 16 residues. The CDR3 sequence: CASSLRQGSASYEQYF. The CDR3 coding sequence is TGTGCCAGCAGTTTACGACAGGGGTCAGCCTCCTACGAGCAGTACTTC.

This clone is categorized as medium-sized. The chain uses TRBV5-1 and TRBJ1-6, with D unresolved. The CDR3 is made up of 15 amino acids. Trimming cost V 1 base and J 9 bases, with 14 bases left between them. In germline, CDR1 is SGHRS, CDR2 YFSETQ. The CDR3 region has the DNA TGCGCCAGCAGCTTGATTTACGGCGGCGGTTCACCCCTCCACTTT. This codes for CASSLIYGGGSPLHF. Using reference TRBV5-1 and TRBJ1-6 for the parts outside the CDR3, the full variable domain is KAGVTQTPRYLIKTRGQQVTLSCSPISGHRSVSWYQQTPGQGLQFLFEYFSETQRNKGNFPGRFSGRQFSNSRSEMNVSTLELGDSALYLCASSLIYGGGSPLHFGNGTRLTVT.

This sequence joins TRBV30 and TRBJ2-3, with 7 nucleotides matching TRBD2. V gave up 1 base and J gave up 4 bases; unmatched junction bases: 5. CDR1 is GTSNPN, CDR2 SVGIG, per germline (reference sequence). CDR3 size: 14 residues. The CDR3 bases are TGTGCCTGGAGTGCCTCCGGGAGGTCAGATACGCAGTATTTT. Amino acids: CAWSASGRSDTQYF.

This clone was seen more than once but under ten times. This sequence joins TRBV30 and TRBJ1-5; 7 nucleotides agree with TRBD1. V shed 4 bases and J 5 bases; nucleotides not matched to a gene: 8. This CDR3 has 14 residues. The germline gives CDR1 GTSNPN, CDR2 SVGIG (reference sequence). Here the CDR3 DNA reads TGTGCCTGGACCCCACAGGGGCGGCATCAGCCCCAGCATTTT. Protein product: CAWTPQGRHQPQHF.

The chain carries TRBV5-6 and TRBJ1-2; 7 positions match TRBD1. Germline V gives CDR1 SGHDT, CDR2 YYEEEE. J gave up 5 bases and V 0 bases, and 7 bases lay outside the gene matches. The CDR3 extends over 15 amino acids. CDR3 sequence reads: CASSLGQQGSYGYTF. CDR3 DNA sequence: TGTGCCAGCAGCTTGGGACAACAGGGGTCTTATGGCTACACCTTC.

The DNA of the CDR3 is TGTGCCTGGTCGGACAGCTACAATGAGCAGTTCTTC. Translation: CAWSDSYNEQFF. The V gene is TRBV30, the J gene TRBJ2-1; a weak D match, TRBD1 (6 bases). The germline gives CDR1 GTSNPN, CDR2 SVGIG (reference sequence). This CDR3 contains 12 residues. The V end lost 5 bases, the J end lost 3 bases, and 8 bases lay between the germline ends.

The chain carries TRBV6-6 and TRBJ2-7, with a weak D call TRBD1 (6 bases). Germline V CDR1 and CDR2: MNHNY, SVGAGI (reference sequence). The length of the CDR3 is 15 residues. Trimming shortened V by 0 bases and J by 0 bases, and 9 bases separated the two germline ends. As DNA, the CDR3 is TGTGCCAGCAGTTACTCAGGACAGACCTCCTACGAGCAGTACTTC. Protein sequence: CASSYSGQTSYEQYF.

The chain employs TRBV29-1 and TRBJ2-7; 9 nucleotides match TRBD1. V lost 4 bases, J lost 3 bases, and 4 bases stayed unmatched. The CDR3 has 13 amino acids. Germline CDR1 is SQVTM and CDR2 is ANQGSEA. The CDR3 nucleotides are TGCAGCGTTGTGACAGGGGGACTCTACGAGCAGTACTTC. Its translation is CSVVTGGLYEQYF.

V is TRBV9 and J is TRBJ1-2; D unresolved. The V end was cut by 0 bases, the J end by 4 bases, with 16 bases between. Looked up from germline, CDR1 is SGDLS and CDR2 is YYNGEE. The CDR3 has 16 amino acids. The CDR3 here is CASSVAWAPRAYGYTF. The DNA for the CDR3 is TGTGCCAGCAGCGTAGCTTGGGCACCTCGAGCCTATGGCTACACCTTC.

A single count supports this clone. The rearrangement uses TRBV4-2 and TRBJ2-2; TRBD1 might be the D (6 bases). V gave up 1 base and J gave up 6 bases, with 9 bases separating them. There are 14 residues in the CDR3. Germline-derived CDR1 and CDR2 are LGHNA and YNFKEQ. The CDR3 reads CASSQAQGSGELFF. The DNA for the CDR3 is TGTGCCAGCAGCCAAGCCCAGGGGTCCGGGGAGCTGTTTTTT.

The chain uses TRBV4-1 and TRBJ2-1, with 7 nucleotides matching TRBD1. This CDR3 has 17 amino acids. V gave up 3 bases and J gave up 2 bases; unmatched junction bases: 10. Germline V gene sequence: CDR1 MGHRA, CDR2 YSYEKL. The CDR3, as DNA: TGCGCCAGCAGCCAGGATCCGACAGGGTGGGCCTACAATGAGCAGTTCTTC. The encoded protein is CASSQDPTGWAYNEQFF.

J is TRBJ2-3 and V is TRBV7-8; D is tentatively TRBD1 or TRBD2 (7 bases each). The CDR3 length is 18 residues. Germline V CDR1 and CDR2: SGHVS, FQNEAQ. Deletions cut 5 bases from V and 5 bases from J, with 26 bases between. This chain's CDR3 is CASSGGRAGRGRGDTQYF. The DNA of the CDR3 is TGTGCCAGCAGCGGTGGCCGCGCGGGGAGGGGGCGCGGAGATACGCAGTATTTT.